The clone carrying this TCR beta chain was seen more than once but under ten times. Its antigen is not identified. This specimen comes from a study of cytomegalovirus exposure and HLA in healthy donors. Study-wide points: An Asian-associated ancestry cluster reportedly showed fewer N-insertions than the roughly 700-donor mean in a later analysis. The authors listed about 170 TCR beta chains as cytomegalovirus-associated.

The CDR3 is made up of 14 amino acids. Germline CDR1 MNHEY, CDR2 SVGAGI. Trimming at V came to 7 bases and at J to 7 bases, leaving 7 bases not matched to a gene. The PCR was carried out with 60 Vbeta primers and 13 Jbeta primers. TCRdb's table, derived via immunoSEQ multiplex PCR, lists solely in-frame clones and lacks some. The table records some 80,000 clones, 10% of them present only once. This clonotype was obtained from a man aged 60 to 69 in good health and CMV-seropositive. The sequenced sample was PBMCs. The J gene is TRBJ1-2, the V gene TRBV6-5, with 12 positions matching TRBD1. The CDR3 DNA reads TGTGCCAGCACCCCGGGACAGGGGGCTGGTGGCTACACCTTC. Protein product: CASTPGQGAGGYTF.